The following is a T cell receptor (beta chain) sequence with its context. Its specific antigen is unknown. No per-base quality is available; no much larger clone lies one base away. Genomic DNA was isolated from the sorted cells so that the TCRbeta CDR3 region could be sequenced. TCRbeta CDR3 regions were sequenced using the immunoSEQ Assay. TCRdb stores this immuneACCESS table with in-frame sequences only. Part of the clones is absent; in the studies checked, under half of the shortfall reflects unresolved V genes, and no reason is known for the rest. This sample lists roughly 34,000 clones; roughly 89% were detected once. In total, the top ten clones hold approximately 0.9% of the sample. The trial excluded patients who had a history of autoimmune disease or who were on systemic immunosuppression. Peripheral blood for TCR sequencing was collected from all dose cohorts at baseline, on cycle 4 day 1, and on cycle 7 day 1. The samples were taken from a phase I, first-in-human, multicenter, open-label dose-escalation trial of ivuxolimab. Adults with locally advanced or metastatic melanoma, renal cell, hepatocellular, or head and neck squamous cell carcinoma were enrolled in the trial. Before TCR sequencing, CD4+ T cells and CD8+ T cells from peripheral blood were sorted into separate populations.

This entry is derived from a study of OX40 agonist ivuxolimab in advanced cancers. Regarding the research as a whole: Ivuxolimab was an agonistic, fully human IgG2 monoclonal antibody directed against OX40 (CD134), a costimulatory receptor. Intravenous ivuxolimab was administered to patients every 2 weeks at six dose levels: 0.01, 0.1, 0.3, 1.5, 3 and 10 mg/kg. Among the roughly 52 dose-escalation patients, about 20 had hepatocellular carcinoma, 15 melanoma, 9 renal cell carcinoma and 9 head and neck cancer. The dose-escalation cohort was about 83% male with a mean age of approximately 60 years, ranging from roughly 20 to 85. Patients were allowed to have had prior anti-PD-1, anti-PD-L1 or anti-CTLA-4 therapy, and more than 30% of the dose-escalation patients had previously received checkpoint inhibitors. Partial responses occurred in three dose-escalation patients, of whom one had hepatocellular carcinoma and two had cutaneous melanoma. Peripheral TCRbeta sequencing was intended to test whether TCR sequence diversity was altered and clonal T-cell expansion was caused by ivuxolimab. The paper reports the monotherapy dose-escalation portion (N of about 50 patients) of the phase I ivuxolimab trial.

In the germline V gene (reference sequence), CDR1 corresponds to LNHDA and CDR2 to SQIVND. Including cysteine and phenylalanine, the CDR3 has 15 amino acids. Kept here is only the CDR3 DNA, which spans 45 bases and is read in frame from base 1. V lost 3 bases and J lost 6 bases; the stretch between them is 17 bases long. General findings and caveats noted by the study authors: At doses from 0.1 to 3.0 mg/kg, clonal expansion was seen in both CD4+ and CD8+ blood T cells between baseline and week 6. After ivuxolimab, expanded clones were on average more numerous among CD8+ T cells than among CD4+ T cells. Low levels of normalized T-cell clonal expansion were also seen in some patients who did not respond. Partial responders in the 0.1-3.0 mg/kg groups had among the lowest normalized peripheral clonal expansion, especially among CD8+ T cells. The antigen specificity of the peripheral T cells that underwent clonal expansion was not determined.

Here the chain combines TRBV19 and TRBJ1-2; 5 matching bases give a weak D call of TRBD1. The clonotype originates from an adult with an advanced solid tumor such as melanoma, head and neck, liver or kidney cancer. The source was CD4+ or CD8+ T cells sorted from blood, collected in a trial of the OX40 agonist ivuxolimab. The CDR3 has the sequence CASSMGGTTSHGYTF. Here is the DNA: TGTGCCAGTAGTATGGGGGGGACGACCAGCCATGGCTACACCTTC.